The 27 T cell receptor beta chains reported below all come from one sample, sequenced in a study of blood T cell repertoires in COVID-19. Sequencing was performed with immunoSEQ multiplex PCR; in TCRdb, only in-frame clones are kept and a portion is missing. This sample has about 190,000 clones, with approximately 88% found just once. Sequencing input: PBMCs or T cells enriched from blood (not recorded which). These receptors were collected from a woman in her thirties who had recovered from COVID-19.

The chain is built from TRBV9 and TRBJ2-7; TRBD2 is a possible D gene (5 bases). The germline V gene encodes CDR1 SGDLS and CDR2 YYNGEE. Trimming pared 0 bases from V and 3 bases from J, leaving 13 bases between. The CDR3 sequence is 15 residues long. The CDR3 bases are TGTGCCAGCAGCGTAGCCGTCGGGGTTCTCTACGAGCAGTACTTC. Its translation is CASSVAVGVLYEQYF.

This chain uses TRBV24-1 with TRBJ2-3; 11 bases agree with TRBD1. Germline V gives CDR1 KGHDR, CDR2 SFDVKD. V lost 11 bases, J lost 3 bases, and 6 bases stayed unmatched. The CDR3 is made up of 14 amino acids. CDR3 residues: CARGQGARTDTQYF. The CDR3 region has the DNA TGTGCCAGAGGACAGGGGGCAAGGACAGATACGCAGTATTTT.

As DNA, the CDR3 is TGTGCCAGCAGCCGGAACTGGGGGGAGAGAATTTCACCCCTCCACTTT. The encoded protein is CASSRNWGERISPLHF. The chain recombines TRBV5-6 with TRBJ1-6; possibly TRBD1 for D (5 bases). Germline V gene lookup returns CDR1 SGHDT and CDR2 YYEEEE. The length of the CDR3 is 16 residues. Trimming pared 4 bases from V and 9 bases from J, leaving 20 bases between. The full variable domain, with the rest looked up from reference TRBV5-6 and TRBJ1-6, is DAGVTQSPTHLIKTRGQQVTLRCSPKSGHDTVSWYQQALGQGPQFIFQYYEEEERQRGNFPDRFSGHQFPNYSSELNVNALLLGDSALYLCASSRNWGERISPLHFGNGTRLTVT.

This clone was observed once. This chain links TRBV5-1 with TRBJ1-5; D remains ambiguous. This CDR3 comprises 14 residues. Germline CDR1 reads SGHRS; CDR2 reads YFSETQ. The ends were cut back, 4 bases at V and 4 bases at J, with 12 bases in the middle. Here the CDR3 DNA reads TGCGCCAGCAGCGAGGATGGCGGGAATCAGCCCCAGCATTTT. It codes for CASSEDGGNQPQHF.

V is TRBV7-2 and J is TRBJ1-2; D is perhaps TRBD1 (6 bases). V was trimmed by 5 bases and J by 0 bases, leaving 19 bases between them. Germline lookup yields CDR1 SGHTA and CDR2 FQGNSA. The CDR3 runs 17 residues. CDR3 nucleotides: TGTGCCAGCAGCCCCTGGACAGTCCCAAGCGCTAACTATGGCTACACCTTC. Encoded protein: CASSPWTVPSANYGYTF.

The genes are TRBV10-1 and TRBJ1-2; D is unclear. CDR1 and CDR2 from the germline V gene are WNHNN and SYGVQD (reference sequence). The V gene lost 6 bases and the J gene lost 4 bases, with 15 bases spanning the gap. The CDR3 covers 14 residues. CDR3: CASSPVEIPYGYTF. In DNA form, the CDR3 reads TGCGCCAGCAGCCCGGTCGAAATCCCCTATGGCTACACCTTC.

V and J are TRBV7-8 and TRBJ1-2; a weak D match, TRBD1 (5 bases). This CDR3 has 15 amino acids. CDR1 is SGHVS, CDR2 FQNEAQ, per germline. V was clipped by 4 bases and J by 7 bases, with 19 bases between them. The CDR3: CASSYIGGDKSGYTF. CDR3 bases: TGTGCCAGCAGCTACATAGGAGGGGATAAGTCTGGCTACACCTTC.

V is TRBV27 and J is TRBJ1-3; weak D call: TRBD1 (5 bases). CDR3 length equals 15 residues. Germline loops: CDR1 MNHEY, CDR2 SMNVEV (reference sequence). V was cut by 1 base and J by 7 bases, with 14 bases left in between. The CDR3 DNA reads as TGTGCCAGCAGTTTATATGGACGTGGGGGGAACACCATATATTTT. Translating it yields CASSLYGRGGNTIYF.

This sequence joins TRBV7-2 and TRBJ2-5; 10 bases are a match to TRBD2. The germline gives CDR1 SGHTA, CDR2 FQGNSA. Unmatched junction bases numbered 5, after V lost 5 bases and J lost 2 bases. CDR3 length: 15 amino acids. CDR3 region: CASSEGTSEQETQYF. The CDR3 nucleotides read TGTGCCAGCAGCGAAGGGACTAGCGAACAAGAGACCCAGTACTTC. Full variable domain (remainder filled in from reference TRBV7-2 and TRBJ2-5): GAGVSQSPSNKVTEKGKDVELRCDPISGHTALYWYRQSLGQGLEFLIYFQGNSAPDKSGLPSDRFSAERTGGSVSTLTIQRTQQEDSAVYLCASSEGTSEQETQYFGPGTRLLVL.

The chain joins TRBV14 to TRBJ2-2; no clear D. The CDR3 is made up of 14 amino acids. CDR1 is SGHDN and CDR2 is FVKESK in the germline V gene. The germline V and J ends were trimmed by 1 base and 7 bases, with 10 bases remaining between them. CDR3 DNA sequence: TGTGCCAGCAGCCAAGTGCGCGGTAGCGGGGAGCTGTTTTTT. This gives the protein CASSQVRGSGELFF.

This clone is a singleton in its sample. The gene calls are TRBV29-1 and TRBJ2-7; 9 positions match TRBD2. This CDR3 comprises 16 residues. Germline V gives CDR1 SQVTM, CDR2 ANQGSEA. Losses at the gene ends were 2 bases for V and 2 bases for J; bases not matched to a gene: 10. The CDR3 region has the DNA TGCAGCGTTGAATGGGGGATAGCGGGGGCCCCCTACGAGCAGTACGTC. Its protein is CSVEWGIAGAPYEQYV.

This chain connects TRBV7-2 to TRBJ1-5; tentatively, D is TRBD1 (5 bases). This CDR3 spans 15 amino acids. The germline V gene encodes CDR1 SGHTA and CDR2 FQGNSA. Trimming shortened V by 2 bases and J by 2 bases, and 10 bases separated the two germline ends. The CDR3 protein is CASSLFGGGNQPQHF. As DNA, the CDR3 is TGTGCCAGCAGCTTATTTGGAGGGGGCAATCAGCCCCAGCATTTT.

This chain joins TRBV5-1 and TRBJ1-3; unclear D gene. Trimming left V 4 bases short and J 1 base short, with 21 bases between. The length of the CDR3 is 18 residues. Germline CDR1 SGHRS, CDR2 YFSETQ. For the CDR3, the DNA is TGCGCCAGCAGCCGCACGCCCGATGGACTCCCTTCTGGAAACACCATATATTTT. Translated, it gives CASSRTPDGLPSGNTIYF.

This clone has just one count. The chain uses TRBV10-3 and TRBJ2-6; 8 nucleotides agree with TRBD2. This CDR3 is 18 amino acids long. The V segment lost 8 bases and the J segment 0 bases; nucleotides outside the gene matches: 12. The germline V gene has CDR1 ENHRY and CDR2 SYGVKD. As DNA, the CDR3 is TGTGCCATCTCATCCCGGGGGGGGGTGAGCTCTGGGGCCAACGTCCTGACTTTC. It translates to CAISSRGGVSSGANVLTF.

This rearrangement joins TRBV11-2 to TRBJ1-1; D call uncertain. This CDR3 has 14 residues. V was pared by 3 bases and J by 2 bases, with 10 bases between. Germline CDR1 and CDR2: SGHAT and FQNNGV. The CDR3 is CASSFKPGNTEAFF. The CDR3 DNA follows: TGTGCCAGCAGCTTTAAACCGGGAAACACTGAAGCTTTCTTT.

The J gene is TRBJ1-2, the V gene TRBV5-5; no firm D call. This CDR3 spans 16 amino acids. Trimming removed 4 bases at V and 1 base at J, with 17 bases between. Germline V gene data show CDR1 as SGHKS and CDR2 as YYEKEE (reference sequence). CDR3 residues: CASSRGLGLVNYGYTF. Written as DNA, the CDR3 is TGTGCCAGCAGCCGCGGGTTGGGGTTAGTTAACTATGGCTACACCTTC.

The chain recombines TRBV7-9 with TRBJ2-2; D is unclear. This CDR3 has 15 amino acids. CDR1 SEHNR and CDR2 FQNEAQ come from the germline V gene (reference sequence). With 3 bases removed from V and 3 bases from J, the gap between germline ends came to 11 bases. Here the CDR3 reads CASSFAILDTGELFF. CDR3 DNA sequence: TGTGCCAGCAGCTTTGCGATATTGGACACCGGGGAGCTGTTTTTT.

The CDR3 loop is CASSPGAGAGNTIYF. Here the CDR3 DNA reads TGTGCCAGCAGCCCGGGGGCGGGAGCAGGAAACACCATATATTTT. This chain connects TRBV9 to TRBJ1-3; a possible D gene is TRBD1 (6 bases). The CDR3 is made up of 15 amino acids. Germline V gene sequence: CDR1 SGDLS, CDR2 YYNGEE. Trimming stripped 4 bases from V and 4 bases from J, with 15 bases between.

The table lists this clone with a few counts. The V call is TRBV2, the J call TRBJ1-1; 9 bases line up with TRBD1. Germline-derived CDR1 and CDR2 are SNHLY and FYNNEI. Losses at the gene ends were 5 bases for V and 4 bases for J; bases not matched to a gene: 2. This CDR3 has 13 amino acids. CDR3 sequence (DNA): TGTGCCAGCAGTACGACAGGGGGCACTGAAGCTTTCTTT. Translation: CASSTTGGTEAFF.

The CDR3 nucleotides read TGTGCCAGCAGGTTTATCACAGGGGAGAGGGGCACAGATACGCAGTATTTT. It codes for CASRFITGERGTDTQYF. This sequence joins TRBV7-9 and TRBJ2-3, with 7 nucleotides matching TRBD1. CDR3 length equals 17 residues. V lost 6 bases to trimming and J lost 1 base; unmatched junction nucleotides: 13. Per the germline V gene, CDR1 is SEHNR and CDR2 is FQNEAQ (reference sequence).

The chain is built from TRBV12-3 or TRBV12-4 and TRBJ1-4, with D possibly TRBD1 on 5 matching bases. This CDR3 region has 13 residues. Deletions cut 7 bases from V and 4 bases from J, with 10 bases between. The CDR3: CASTSGDNEKLFF. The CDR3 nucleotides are TGTGCCAGCACCTCGGGGGATAATGAAAAACTGTTTTTT.

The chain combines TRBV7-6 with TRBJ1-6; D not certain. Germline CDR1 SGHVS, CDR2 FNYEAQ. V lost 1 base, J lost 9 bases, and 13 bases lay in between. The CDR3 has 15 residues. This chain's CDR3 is CASSLDAISGSPLHF. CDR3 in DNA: TGTGCCAGCAGCTTAGACGCGATAAGTGGTTCACCCCTCCACTTT.

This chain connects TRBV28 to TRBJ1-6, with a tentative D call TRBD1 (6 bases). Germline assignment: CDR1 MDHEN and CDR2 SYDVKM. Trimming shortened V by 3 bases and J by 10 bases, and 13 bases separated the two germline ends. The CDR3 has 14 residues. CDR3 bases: TGTGCCAGCAGTTTTTCAGGGGCAGGATCACCCCTCCACTTT. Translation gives CASSFSGAGSPLHF.

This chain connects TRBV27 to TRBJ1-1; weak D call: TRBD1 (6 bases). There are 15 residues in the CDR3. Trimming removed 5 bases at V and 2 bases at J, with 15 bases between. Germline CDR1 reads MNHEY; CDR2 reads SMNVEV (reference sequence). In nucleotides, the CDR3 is TGTGCCAGCAGTCTTAGGTGGGACACCAACACTGAAGCTTTCTTT. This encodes CASSLRWDTNTEAFF.

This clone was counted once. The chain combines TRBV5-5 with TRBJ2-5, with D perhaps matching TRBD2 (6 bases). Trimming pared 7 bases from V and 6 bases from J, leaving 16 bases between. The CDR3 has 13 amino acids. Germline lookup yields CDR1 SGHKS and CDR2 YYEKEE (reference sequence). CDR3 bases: TGTGCCAGCTGGGGACTCAACCCCCAGACCCAGTACTTC. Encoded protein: CASWGLNPQTQYF.

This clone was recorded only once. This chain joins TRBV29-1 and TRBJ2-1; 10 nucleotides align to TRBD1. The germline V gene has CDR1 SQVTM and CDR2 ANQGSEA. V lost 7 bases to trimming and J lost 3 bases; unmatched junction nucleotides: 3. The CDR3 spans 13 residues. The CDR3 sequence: CSGDRGDYNEQFF. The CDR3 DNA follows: TGCAGCGGGGACAGGGGTGACTACAATGAGCAGTTCTTC.

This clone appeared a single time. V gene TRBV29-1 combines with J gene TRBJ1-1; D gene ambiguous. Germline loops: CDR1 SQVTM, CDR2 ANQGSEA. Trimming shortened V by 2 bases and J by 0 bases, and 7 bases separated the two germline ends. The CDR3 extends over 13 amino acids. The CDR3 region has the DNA TGCAGCGTTGAAAAACAGCTGAACACTGAAGCTTTCTTT. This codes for CSVEKQLNTEAFF.